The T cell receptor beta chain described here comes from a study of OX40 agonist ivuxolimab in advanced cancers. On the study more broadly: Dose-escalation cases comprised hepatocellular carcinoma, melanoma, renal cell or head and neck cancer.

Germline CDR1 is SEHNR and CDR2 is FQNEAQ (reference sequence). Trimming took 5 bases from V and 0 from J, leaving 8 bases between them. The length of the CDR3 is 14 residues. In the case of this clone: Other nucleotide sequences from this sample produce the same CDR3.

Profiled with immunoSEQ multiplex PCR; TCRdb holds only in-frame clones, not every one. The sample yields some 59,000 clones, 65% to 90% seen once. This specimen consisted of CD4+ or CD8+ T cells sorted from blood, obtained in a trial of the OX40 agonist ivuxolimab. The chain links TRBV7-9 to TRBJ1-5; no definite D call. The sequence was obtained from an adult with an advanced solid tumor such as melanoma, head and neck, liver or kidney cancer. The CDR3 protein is CASSPGGSNQPQHF. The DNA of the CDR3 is TGTGCCAGCAGCCCCGGCGGTAGCAATCAGCCCCAGCATTTT.